This T cell receptor beta chain was recovered during a study of blood T cell repertoires in COVID-19. Sequenced by immunoSEQ multiplex PCR; TCRdb stores in-frame clones only, minus some. This table has some 41,000 clones, approximately 90% appearing once. Trimming shortened V by 8 bases and J by 6 bases, and 16 bases separated the two germline ends. The length of the CDR3 is 13 residues. Germline values: CDR1 LNHDA, CDR2 SQIVND (reference sequence). This chain links TRBV19 with TRBJ1-1; D is uncertain. The specimen was peripheral blood. The source is a man aged 65 to 85 with active COVID-19. The CDR3 DNA reads TGTGCCAGTTCAAGGGAGAAAAGGGCTGAAGCTTTCTTT. Translation: CASSREKRAEAFF.